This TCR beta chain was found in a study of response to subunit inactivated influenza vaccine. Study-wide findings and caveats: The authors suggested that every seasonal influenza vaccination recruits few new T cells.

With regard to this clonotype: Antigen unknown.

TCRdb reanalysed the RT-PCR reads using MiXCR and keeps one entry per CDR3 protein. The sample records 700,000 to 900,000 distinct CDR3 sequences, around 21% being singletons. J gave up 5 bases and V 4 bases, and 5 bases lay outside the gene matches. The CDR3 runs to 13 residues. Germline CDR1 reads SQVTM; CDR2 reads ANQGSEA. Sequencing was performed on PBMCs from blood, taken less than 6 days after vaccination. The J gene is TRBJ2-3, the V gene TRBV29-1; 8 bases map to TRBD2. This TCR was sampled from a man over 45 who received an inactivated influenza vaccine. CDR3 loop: CSVGAGVGDTQYF. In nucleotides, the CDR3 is TGCAGCGTTGGAGCGGGAGTTGGAGATACGCAGTATTTT.